These T cell receptor beta chains were read from a single sample in a study of liver allograft versus peripheral blood T cells. TCRdb passed the reads through MiXCR, listing each CDR3 protein once. The sample consists of some 6,500 distinct CDR3 sequences, around a sixth of them appearing once. These receptors were collected from a human patient who had a liver transplant. The graft donor may have given rise to some T cells. The CDR3 runs from the conserved cysteine through the conserved F or W. The D gene is left open where the match is weak. Clone size appears in some rows only: once, few, many, or a class for an expanded clone.

j_call | v_call | d_call | clone_size | cdr3_nt | cdr3_aa
TRBJ1-1 | TRBV15 | . | medium-sized | TGTGCCACCAGCACCAGACAGGTGAACACTGAAGCTTTCTTT | CATSTRQVNTEAFF
TRBJ2-3 | TRBV9 | . | many | TGTGCCAGCAGCGTAGCTACGACGAGCACAGATACGCAGTATTTT | CASSVATTSTDTQYF
TRBJ2-2 | TRBV12-3/TRBV12-4 | . | . | TGTGCCAGCAGCCCCAAGGAGAGCAACACCGGGGAGCTGTTTTTT | CASSPKESNTGELFF
TRBJ2-7 | TRBV7-9 | TRBD2 | . | TGTGCCAGCAGCTCCGGGAGGGACAATATGTACGAGCAGTACTTC | CASSSGRDNMYEQYF
TRBJ2-7 | TRBV7-9 | . | . | TGTGCCAGCAGCCAGGGGGGTCCCTACGAGCAGTACTTC | CASSQGGPYEQYF
TRBJ2-1 | TRBV13 | . | many | TGTGCCAGCAGCGCCGGGAAAAAGGAGTTCTTC | CASSAGKKEFF
TRBJ1-1 | TRBV27 | . | many | TGTGCCAGCAGTTTAGGGGGGGGGGAAGCTTTCTTT | CASSLGGGEAFF
TRBJ2-7 | TRBV7-2 | TRBD1 | many | TGTGCCAGCAGCCTCTATTACAGGGGGCGAAGGGACGAGCAGTACTTC | CASSLYYRGRRDEQYF
TRBJ1-2 | TRBV27 | TRBD1 | . | TGTGCCAGCAGTGTGGGACAGGGATATGGCTACACCTTC | CASSVGQGYGYTF
TRBJ2-7 | TRBV6-1 | . | medium-sized | TGTGCCAGCAGTTGGACGTACGAGCAGTACTTC | CASSWTYEQYF
TRBJ1-2 | TRBV12-3/TRBV12-4 | . | . | TGTGCCAGCAGTTTAAAGGCAGGCCTCGAGGGCTACACCTTC | CASSLKAGLEGYTF
TRBJ1-6 | TRBV30 | TRBD1 | many | TGTGCCTGCTTGGACAGGGGCAGCTCACCCCTCCACTTT | CACLDRGSSPLHF
TRBJ1-1 | TRBV15 | . | . | TGTGCCACCAGCAGAGTCGGGGACGCCACTGAAGCTTTCTTT | CATSRVGDATEAFF
TRBJ1-2 | TRBV24-1 | TRBD1 | many | TGTGCCACCAGTGATGACAGGGTCTCTAACTATGGCTACACCTTC | CATSDDRVSNYGYTF
TRBJ1-2 | TRBV6-2/TRBV6-3 | . | many | TGTGCCAGCAGTTACCCTGGACAGCCCCGAAGGAGTGGCTACACCTTC | CASSYPGQPRRSGYTF
TRBJ1-1 | TRBV7-9 | . | few | TGTGCCAGCAGCTTAAAAGGGGGAGAAAGGACTGAAGCTTTCTTT | CASSLKGGERTEAFF
TRBJ1-1 | TRBV20-1 | . | few | TGCAGTGCTAGTTCACTAAAGAACACTGAAGCTTTCTTT | CSASSLKNTEAFF
TRBJ2-2 | TRBV6-2/TRBV6-3 | . | medium-sized | TGTGCCAGCAGACCCTGGACCGTGAACACCGGGGAGCTGTTTTTT | CASRPWTVNTGELFF
TRBJ2-7 | TRBV29-1 | TRBD1 | many | TGCAGCGTTGAACCTATAGGACAGGGGGTTACCTCCTACGAGCAGTACTTC | CSVEPIGQGVTSYEQYF
TRBJ2-7 | TRBV6-5 | . | . | TGTGCCAGCAGTTACTCGCCCCTCGGGGACGAGCAGTACTTC | CASSYSPLGDEQYF
TRBJ2-1 | TRBV12-3/TRBV12-4 | . | few | TGTGCCAGCAGTTTAGACGAGACGTTCAATGAGCAGTTCTTC | CASSLDETFNEQFF
TRBJ2-1 | TRBV12-3/TRBV12-4 | . | . | TGTGCCAGCAGTAAGGGACTCCCACTGGATGAGCAGTTCTTC | CASSKGLPLDEQFF
TRBJ2-3 | TRBV6-2/TRBV6-3 | . | . | TGTGCCAGCAGCCCCTTGGGTCTTAGCACAGATACGCAGTATTTT | CASSPLGLSTDTQYF
TRBJ1-5 | TRBV7-9 | TRBD1 | . | TGTGCCAGCAGCCTAGGGACAGGGGAGAGTCAGCCCCAGCATTTT | CASSLGTGESQPQHF
TRBJ2-1 | TRBV18 | TRBD2 | many | TGTGCCAGCTCCGCACCCGAGGGTAGCGGGCTCTACAATGAGCAGTTCTTC | CASSAPEGSGLYNEQFF
TRBJ2-7 | TRBV6-1 | . | few | TGTGCCAGCAGTGACACAGGGACTATTCCTTCCTACGAGCAGTACTTC | CASSDTGTIPSYEQYF
TRBJ2-2 | TRBV15 | TRBD1 | many | TGTGCCACCAGCAGAGACCCCGACAGGGGGCTGTTGGGTACCGGGGAGCTGTTTTTT | CATSRDPDRGLLGTGELFF
TRBJ1-3 | TRBV7-2 | TRBD1 | . | TGTGCCAGCAGCTTGGACAGGACGTCCTTATATTTT | CASSLDRTSLYF
TRBJ2-7 | TRBV18 | . | medium-sized | TGTGCCAGCACGCTCGCGGGGAGCTCCTACGAGCAGTACTTC | CASTLAGSSYEQYF